What follows are 30 T cell receptor beta chains derived from one specimen sequenced in a study of radiotherapy plus CTLA-4 blockade in lung cancer. Assay: immunoSEQ multiplex PCR; the TCRdb copy retains only in-frame clones and omits some. Of tens of thousands of clones listed, around nine tenths are singletons. This sample comprised peripheral blood, obtained from a patient treated with radiotherapy plus ipilimumab. The receptors were gathered from a human donor with non-small cell lung cancer that progressed on radiotherapy plus ipilimumab.

Remarks on this clone: Other DNA sequences in the same sample also yield this CDR3. The chain links TRBV6-5 to TRBJ2-3; tentatively, D is TRBD2 (6 bases). This CDR3 has 16 amino acids. The V gene's germline CDR1 is MNHEY and CDR2 SVGAGI. The V gene lost 2 bases and the J gene lost 4 bases, with 16 bases spanning the gap. The DNA for the CDR3 is TGTGCCAGCAGTTACAAACCCGGGGGACTTCCAGATACGCAGTATTTT. This translates into CASSYKPGGLPDTQYF.

The chain employs TRBV6-6 and TRBJ1-6; unclear D gene. CDR1 and CDR2 from the germline V gene are MNHNY and SVGAGI (reference sequence). The V end lost 0 bases, the J end lost 10 bases, and 7 bases lay between the germline ends. The CDR3 loop spans 13 amino acids. This CDR3 reads CASSYSRESPLHF. CDR3 DNA: TGTGCCAGCAGTTACTCGAGGGAATCACCCCTCCACTTT.

The chain has TRBV10-1 and TRBJ1-1, with D uncertain. This CDR3 region has 17 residues. Trimming shortened V by 2 bases and J by 1 base, and 17 bases separated the two germline ends. Germline CDR1 and CDR2: WNHNN and SYGVQD (reference sequence). CDR3 bases: TGCGCCAGCAGTGAGCCATCCGGACGGACTTCGAACACTGAAGCTTTCTTT. Translated, it gives CASSEPSGRTSNTEAFF.

The chain uses TRBV5-6 and TRBJ1-2; 7 nucleotides agree with TRBD1. Trimming took 1 base from V and 6 from J; bases not matched to a gene: 6. Germline CDR1 reads SGHDT; CDR2 reads YYEEEE. The CDR3 is 14 amino acids. DNA for the CDR3: TGTGCCAGCAGCTTGTACCGGGACAGCGATGGCTACACCTTC. Its translation: CASSLYRDSDGYTF.

The V and J genes are TRBV5-1 and TRBJ1-2; tentatively, D is TRBD1 (5 bases). Germline V CDR1 and CDR2: SGHRS, YFSETQ. The CDR3 extends over 15 amino acids. V was trimmed by 6 bases and J by 2 bases, leaving 17 bases between them. The CDR3 DNA reads as TGCGCCAGCAAGCAGAACTCAGGGTCCAACTATGGCTACACCTTC. It is translated as CASKQNSGSNYGYTF.

Turning to this clone: This sample also contains other DNA sequences that code for the same CDR3. The chain employs TRBV2 and TRBJ2-3; 8 positions match TRBD2. The trim removed 4 bases at V and 7 bases at J, leaving 4 bases unmatched. CDR3 length: 13 amino acids. Germline loops: CDR1 SNHLY, CDR2 FYNNEI. The CDR3 sequence: CASSAVAGNTQYF. CDR3 DNA sequence: TGTGCCAGCAGTGCTGTAGCGGGGAATACGCAGTATTTT.

The count of this clone is one. This rearrangement joins TRBV27 to TRBJ2-3; 10 nucleotides match TRBD2. The J segment lost 5 bases and the V segment lost 8 bases, leaving 7 bases of the junction unmatched. This CDR3 spans 14 amino acids. CDR1 MNHEY and CDR2 SMNVEV come from the germline V gene (reference sequence). The CDR3 loop is CASFASGSVDTQYF. CDR3 coding DNA: TGTGCCAGCTTCGCTAGCGGGAGTGTAGATACGCAGTATTTT.

This chain joins TRBV19 and TRBJ1-3; no clear D. The CDR3 loop spans 15 amino acids. The V end was cut by 4 bases, the J end by 0 bases, with 10 bases between. Germline CDR1 and CDR2: LNHDA and SQIVND (reference sequence). CDR3 DNA sequence: TGTGCCAGTAGTAGGTCCGTCTACTCTGGAAACACCATATATTTT. Translating it yields CASSRSVYSGNTIYF.

The chain carries TRBV7-9 and TRBJ2-1, with TRBD1 as a possible D gene (5 bases). The CDR3 loop spans 17 amino acids. From germline, CDR1 is SEHNR and CDR2 FQNEAQ (reference sequence). V lost 1 base to trimming and J lost 4 bases, with 17 bases between them. CDR3 in DNA: TGTGCCAGCAGCTTAGGGGTTAGGGGCTCGTCTTACAATGAGCAGTTCTTC. The encoded protein is CASSLGVRGSSYNEQFF.

V is TRBV30 and J is TRBJ2-7, with D possibly TRBD1 on 5 matching bases. Germline values: CDR1 GTSNPN, CDR2 SVGIG (reference sequence). V was clipped by 0 bases and J by 4 bases, with 13 bases between them. CDR3 length: 14 amino acids. CDR3 loop: CAWSVWGLTYEQYF. CDR3 bases: TGTGCCTGGAGTGTATGGGGCCTTACTTACGAGCAGTACTTC. Filled out from reference TRBV30 and TRBJ2-7, the complete variable domain reads SQTIHQWPATLVQPVGSPLSLECTVEGTSNPNLYWYRQAAGRGLQLLFYSVGIGQISSEVPQNLSASRPQDRQFILSSKKLLLSDSGFYLCAWSVWGLTYEQYFGPGTRLTVT.

The chain links TRBV5-1 to TRBJ2-1; 10 nucleotides match TRBD2. The CDR3 loop spans 15 amino acids. Trimming at V came to 3 bases and at J to 9 bases, leaving 9 bases not matched to a gene. Germline V gene sequence: CDR1 SGHRS, CDR2 YFSETQ. CDR3 nucleotide sequence: TGCGCCAGCAGCTATAGACTAGCGGGTTCCGCTGAGCAGTTCTTC. Protein sequence: CASSYRLAGSAEQFF.

The chain is built from TRBV10-3 and TRBJ1-1; weak D call: TRBD1 (6 bases). Germline V gene data show CDR1 as ENHRY and CDR2 as SYGVKD. CDR3 size: 13 residues. V lost 6 bases and J 5 bases, leaving 13 bases between the germline ends. The CDR3 spells CAIRAGAKTEAFF. In DNA, the CDR3 is TGTGCCATCAGAGCAGGGGCTAAAACTGAAGCTTTCTTT.

The chain carries TRBV28 and TRBJ2-3, with D uncertain. The germline gives CDR1 MDHEN, CDR2 SYDVKM. Trimming took off 7 bases at V and 7 bases at J, with 9 bases between the two ends. The CDR3 contains 11 residues. CDR3 nucleotides: TGTGCCAGCAAAAGGGAAAATACGCAGTATTTT. Translated, it gives CASKRENTQYF.

This chain joins TRBV4-3 and TRBJ1-2; TRBD1 aligns across 7 bases. V dropped 3 bases and J dropped 9; count of bases not matched to a gene: 16. This CDR3 region has 16 residues. The germline V gene has CDR1 LGHNA and CDR2 YSLEER. The CDR3: CASSQVGAGGDRSYTF. DNA of the CDR3: TGCGCCAGCAGCCAGGTGGGGGCAGGGGGTGATAGGAGCTACACCTTC.

This chain joins TRBV29-1 and TRBJ1-2, with a tentative D call TRBD1 (6 bases). Deletions cut 3 bases from V and 1 base from J, with 24 bases between. Germline V lookup: CDR1 SQVTM, CDR2 ANQGSEA. CDR3 length: 18 amino acids. The CDR3 is CSVDLVGGGASFNYGYTF. Written as DNA, the CDR3 is TGCAGCGTTGACCTAGTGGGGGGGGGCGCATCCTTTAACTATGGCTACACCTTC.

This chain joins TRBV2 and TRBJ2-5; a possible D gene is TRBD2 (5 bases). V was clipped by 2 bases and J by 4 bases, with 17 bases between them. Per germline, CDR1 SNHLY and CDR2 FYNNEI. The CDR3 has 16 residues. The CDR3 loop reads CASSESPRREGETQYF. The CDR3 bases are TGTGCCAGCAGTGAATCCCCCCGACGGGAAGGAGAGACCCAGTACTTC.

This clone has a handful of counts. The chain uses TRBV4-1 and TRBJ2-7, with TRBD2 matching 8 bases. From germline, CDR1 is MGHRA and CDR2 YSYEKL. CDR3 length: 18 amino acids. The V and J ends lost 2 bases and 1 base, in that order; junction bases with no gene match: 13. In nucleotides, the CDR3 is TGCGCCAGCAGCCAATTTGCACTAGCGGTAGGATCTTCCTACGAGCAGTACTTC. Protein product: CASSQFALAVGSSYEQYF.

This chain links TRBV5-1 with TRBJ2-7; tentative D call: TRBD1 (6 bases). In germline, CDR1 is SGHRS, CDR2 YFSETQ. Trimming pared 4 bases from V and 5 bases from J, leaving 16 bases between. This CDR3 is built from 14 residues. CDR3 DNA: TGCGCCAGCAGCCAGTTACAGGGTTCCCACGAGCAGTACTTC. Translated, it gives CASSQLQGSHEQYF.

The chain carries TRBV30 and TRBJ1-6; 7 bases are a match to TRBD1. The J segment lost 7 bases and the V segment lost 6 bases, leaving 3 bases of the junction unmatched. Per the germline V gene, CDR1 is GTSNPN and CDR2 is SVGIG (reference sequence). The CDR3 runs 12 residues. Here the CDR3 reads CACGTENSPLHF. As DNA, the CDR3 is TGTGCCTGCGGGACAGAGAATTCACCCCTCCACTTT.

The V and J genes are TRBV18 and TRBJ1-4, with 8 bases lining up with TRBD1. V trimming: 4 bases; J trimming: 5 bases; junction bases outside the gene matches: 9. Germline CDR1 and CDR2: KGHSH and LQKENI. This CDR3 region has 16 residues. The CDR3 spells CASSLRGQATNEKLFF. The CDR3 nucleotides are TGTGCCAGCTCACTTCGGGGACAGGCGACGAATGAAAAACTGTTTTTT.

This chain connects TRBV13 to TRBJ2-7; 7 bases line up with TRBD2. Trimming took 5 bases from V and 8 from J; bases not matched to a gene: 30. Germline V gene data show CDR1 as PRHDT and CDR2 as FYEKMQ (reference sequence). This CDR3 has 20 amino acids. CDR3 protein: CASSPRRGAAGEIRSTKQYF. The CDR3 nucleotides read TGTGCCAGCAGCCCAAGGAGGGGAGCTGCGGGAGAGATCCGGAGTACGAAGCAGTACTTC.

V is TRBV6-5 and J is TRBJ2-2; D is tentatively TRBD1 or TRBD2 (5 bases each). The V end lost 5 bases, the J end lost 8 bases, and 12 bases lay between the germline ends. The CDR3 runs to 13 residues. CDR1 MNHEY and CDR2 SVGAGI come from the germline V gene. The CDR3 DNA sequence: TGTGCCAGCAGTCCCGGGGCTTTAGGGGAGCTGTTTTTT. This codes for CASSPGALGELFF.

V usage is TRBV10-2 and J usage is TRBJ1-3; a possible D gene is TRBD1 (5 bases). CDR1 and CDR2 from the germline V gene are WSHSY and SAAADI. Trimming took off 8 bases at V and 0 bases at J, with 11 bases between the two ends. The CDR3 has 14 amino acids. The CDR3, as DNA: TGCGCCAGCCGACAGTCTGACTCTGGAAACACCATATATTTT. Protein: CASRQSDSGNTIYF.

The V and J genes are TRBV29-1 and TRBJ1-2; TRBD1 is a possible D gene (5 bases). CDR3 length: 13 amino acids. Trimming shortened V by 6 bases and J by 4 bases, and 15 bases separated the two germline ends. Germline CDR1 and CDR2: SQVTM and ANQGSEA. CDR3 sequence reads: CSVRRDPSYGYTF. In nucleotides, the CDR3 is TGCAGCGTCCGTCGGGACCCGTCCTATGGCTACACCTTC.

The chain combines TRBV5-1 with TRBJ1-2; perhaps TRBD1 as D (6 bases). The germline CDR1 and CDR2 sequences are SGHRS and YFSETQ. CDR3 length: 15 residues. The V end lost 1 base, the J end lost 1 base, and 11 bases lay between the germline ends. The CDR3 spells CASSLYRDINYGYTF. CDR3 nucleotides: TGCGCCAGCAGCTTGTACCGGGACATTAACTATGGCTACACCTTC.

V usage is TRBV6-5 and J usage is TRBJ1-1; D uncertain. The CDR3 has 13 residues. V gave up 10 bases and J gave up 0 bases, with 12 bases separating them. Germline CDR1 reads MNHEY; CDR2 reads SVGAGI. The CDR3: CATLGWVNTEAFF. Written as DNA, the CDR3 is TGTGCCACCCTGGGGTGGGTGAACACTGAAGCTTTCTTT.

This clone was picked up one time. The chain combines TRBV7-8 with TRBJ1-2; D is perhaps TRBD1 (5 bases). Between the trimmed V and J ends, which lost 5 bases and 1 base, there was a span of 17 bases. The CDR3 consists of 16 residues. Germline CDR1 is SGHVS and CDR2 is FQNEAQ. The CDR3: CASSPGTASGNYGYTF. The CDR3 DNA sequence: TGTGCCAGCAGCCCCGGGACTGCTTCGGGTAACTATGGCTACACCTTC.

In its sample, this clone was seen a few times. The chain couples TRBV6-1 to TRBJ2-5, with D tentatively TRBD1 (5 bases). This CDR3 region has 14 residues. Trimming took off 1 base at V and 5 bases at J, with 11 bases between the two ends. Germline V gene data show CDR1 as MNHNS and CDR2 as SASEGT. The DNA for the CDR3 is TGTGCCAGCAGTGAAGGGACAACCAAGGAGACCCAGTACTTC. Its translation is CASSEGTTKETQYF.

V usage is TRBV18 and J usage is TRBJ1-4; unclear D gene. V was cut by 3 bases and J by 3 bases, with 5 bases left in between. The CDR3 is 13 amino acids. CDR1 is KGHSH, CDR2 LQKENI, per germline. CDR3 in DNA: TGTGCCAGCTCACCCTGGGCTAATGAAAAACTGTTTTTT. Protein product: CASSPWANEKLFF.

This chain links TRBV6-1 with TRBJ1-4; no reliable D call. Germline CDR1 and CDR2: MNHNS and SASEGT. The CDR3 is made up of 16 amino acids. The V end lost 2 bases, the J end lost 2 bases, and 12 bases lay between the germline ends. The CDR3 here is CASSEMRLGTNEKLFF. The CDR3 DNA is TGTGCCAGCAGTGAAATGCGGCTAGGGACTAATGAAAAACTGTTTTTT.